Presented here are 5 T cell receptor beta chains from one specimen sequenced in a study of beta chain features in type 1 diabetes. As every portion of the isolated RNA was reverse transcribed, the sequencing read expressed TCRB transcripts. Here immunoSEQ multiplex PCR was the method, and the copy in TCRdb shows in-frame clones only, minus some. The table has fewer than 200,000 clones, roughly an eighth seen once; the top ten hold 0.55% to 0.8%. Sequenced: central memory CD4+ T cells from blood. These receptors all stem from a woman aged 18-35 years in good health.

The sample holds a few counts of this clone. This chain uses TRBV5-6 with TRBJ2-1; D call uncertain. V was shortened by 2 bases and J by 3 bases, with 9 bases between the two germline ends. The CDR3 totals 14 residues. Germline V gene lookup returns CDR1 SGHDT and CDR2 YYEEEE. The CDR3 coding sequence is TGTGCCAGCAGCTTTAGGAACAGCTACAATGAGCAGTTCTTC. It yields the protein CASSFRNSYNEQFF. Variable domain in full (rest from reference TRBV5-6 and TRBJ2-1): DAGVTQSPTHLIKTRGQQVTLRCSPKSGHDTVSWYQQALGQGPQFIFQYYEEEERQRGNFPDRFSGHQFPNYSSELNVNALLLGDSALYLCASSFRNSYNEQFFGPGTRLTVL.

The chain employs TRBV9 and TRBJ2-2; TRBD2 aligns across 10 bases. CDR3 length: 15 residues. CDR1 is SGDLS and CDR2 is YYNGEE in the germline V gene. V lost 4 bases to trimming and J lost 7 bases; unmatched junction nucleotides: 7. The CDR3: CASSPGLAEYGELFF. DNA of the CDR3: TGTGCCAGCAGCCCCGGACTAGCGGAATACGGGGAGCTGTTTTTT. The full variable domain, with the rest looked up from reference TRBV9 and TRBJ2-2, is DSGVTQTPKHLITATGQRVTLRCSPRSGDLSVYWYQQSLDQGLQFLIQYYNGEERAKGNILERFSAQQFPDLHSELNLSSLELGDSALYFCASSPGLAEYGELFFGEGSRLTVL.

This clone was counted between two and nine times. The V call is TRBV6-5, the J call TRBJ1-5; no reliable D call. The CDR3 length is 14 residues. Trimming stripped 2 bases from V and 2 bases from J, with 7 bases between. The germline V gene encodes CDR1 MNHEY and CDR2 SVGAGI. For the CDR3, the DNA is TGTGCCAGCAGTTACGGCGCGGGCAATCAGCCCCAGCATTTT. It codes for CASSYGAGNQPQHF.

This sequence joins TRBV30 and TRBJ1-5; D might be TRBD1 (6 bases). CDR3 length equals 15 residues. V was shortened by 2 bases and J by 7 bases, with 18 bases between the two germline ends. CDR1 and CDR2 from the germline V gene are GTSNPN and SVGIG (reference sequence). The CDR3 reads CAWSQLTGRGQPQHF. In DNA form, the CDR3 reads TGTGCCTGGAGTCAACTCACAGGGAGGGGGCAGCCCCAGCATTTT.

At least ten counts were recorded for this clone. Different DNA sequences within this sample yield the same CDR3. The V gene is TRBV6-6, the J gene TRBJ1-1, with TRBD1 matching 8 bases. The CDR3 is 15 amino acids. Germline CDR1 is MNHNY and CDR2 is SVGAGI (reference sequence). Germline trimming cut 0 bases from V and 5 bases from J; bases unmatched to any gene: 5. The CDR3 is CASSYSGQGATEAFF. The CDR3 coding sequence is TGTGCCAGCAGTTACTCAGGGCAGGGGGCTACTGAAGCTTTCTTT.